Following are 21 T cell receptor beta chains from one sample sequenced in a study of shared clonotypes between healthy human individuals. Sequencing was performed with immunoSEQ multiplex PCR; in TCRdb, only in-frame clones are kept and a portion is missing. The table includes more than 550,000 clones, about 90% detected once. The specimen sequenced was memory CD8+ T cells from PBMCs. The sample's subset: CD45RO+ cells pooled with CCR7-negative TemRA cells. The receptors shown here come from a young man in good health. Some clones in this sample may be carry-over from other donors' samples.

This chain joins TRBV27 and TRBJ1-4; no firm D call. The CDR3 extends over 14 amino acids. The ends were cut back, 4 bases at V and 2 bases at J, with 8 bases in the middle. Germline-derived CDR1 and CDR2 are MNHEY and SMNVEV (reference sequence). The CDR3 is CASSSIGTNEKLFF. The CDR3, as DNA: TGTGCCAGCAGTTCCATCGGGACTAATGAAAAACTGTTTTTT.

This rearrangement joins TRBV4-2 to TRBJ2-3; 11 bases align to TRBD2. J gave up 0 bases and V 2 bases, and 10 bases lay outside the gene matches. The CDR3 is made up of 19 amino acids. Germline lookup yields CDR1 LGHNA and CDR2 YNFKEQ. CDR3 sequence reads: CASSQIVLAGEGSTDTQYF. DNA of the CDR3: TGTGCCAGCAGCCAAATAGTACTAGCGGGAGAGGGGAGCACAGATACGCAGTATTTT.

This clone came up a few times. The rearrangement joins TRBV7-9 to TRBJ1-1; D gene uncertain. Germline V gene data show CDR1 as SEHNR and CDR2 as FQNEAQ (reference sequence). CDR3 length: 15 amino acids. V was cut by 6 bases and J by 0 bases, with 14 bases left in between. The CDR3, as DNA: TGTGCCAGCAGTTCACTTGATGATGTGAACACTGAAGCTTTCTTT. It yields the protein CASSSLDDVNTEAFF.

The V call is TRBV4-3, the J call TRBJ2-7, with 7 bases lining up with TRBD1. The CDR3 runs 15 residues. V lost 2 bases and J lost 3; bases outside the gene matches: 7. Per the germline V gene, CDR1 is LGHNA and CDR2 is YSLEER. The CDR3 nucleotides are TGCGCCAGCAGCCAACTACAGGGGCCTCTCTACGAGCAGTACTTC. It translates to CASSQLQGPLYEQYF.

The chain carries TRBV15 and TRBJ2-7; a weak D match, TRBD2 (5 bases). Germline values: CDR1 LNHNV, CDR2 YYDKDF (reference sequence). V was trimmed by 1 base and J by 0 bases, leaving 25 bases between them. The CDR3 has 20 amino acids. The CDR3 bases are TGTGCCACCAGCAGAGGAGGATGGCGGGCAGATCCAATTAGCTCCTACGAGCAGTACTTC. Its protein product is CATSRGGWRADPISSYEQYF.

The sample holds a few counts of this clone. The same CDR3 is also encoded by other DNA sequences in this sample. The V gene is TRBV10-2, the J gene TRBJ1-2; no firm D call. Trimming removed 0 bases from V and 5 bases from J, with 7 bases in between. From germline, CDR1 is WSHSY and CDR2 SAAADI. The CDR3 extends over 13 amino acids. For the CDR3, the DNA is TGCGCCAGCAGTGAGTCGCGTGGATATGGCTACACCTTC. Translated: CASSESRGYGYTF.

This clone was observed a few times. The chain employs TRBV5-4 and TRBJ1-1, with D possibly being TRBD1 (5 bases). The length of the CDR3 is 15 residues. The germline gives CDR1 SGHNT, CDR2 YYREEE (reference sequence). The germline V and J ends were trimmed by 2 bases and 4 bases, with 15 bases remaining between them. Here the CDR3 reads CASSLGQETITEAFF. The DNA for the CDR3 is TGTGCCAGCAGCTTAGGACAAGAAACTATCACTGAAGCTTTCTTT.

V and J are TRBV19 and TRBJ2-7; 9 nucleotides agree with TRBD2. This CDR3 contains 15 residues. J gave up 5 bases and V 3 bases, and 8 bases lay outside the gene matches. Germline loops: CDR1 LNHDA, CDR2 SQIVND (reference sequence). CDR3 region: CASSIGGTSRDEQYF. The CDR3, as DNA: TGTGCCAGTAGTATTGGAGGGACTAGCAGGGACGAGCAGTACTTC.

The chain uses TRBV7-9 and TRBJ1-1, with D maybe TRBD1 (6 bases). With 1 base removed from V and 4 bases from J, the gap between germline ends came to 19 bases. Looked up from germline, CDR1 is SEHNR and CDR2 is FQNEAQ (reference sequence). This CDR3 comprises 17 residues. In DNA, the CDR3 is TGTGCCAGCAGCTTAGATTGGGTGAACAGGGAGGGCACTGAAGCTTTCTTT. This sequence encodes CASSLDWVNREGTEAFF.

This clone was observed a handful of times. The chain recombines TRBV28 with TRBJ1-1; 7 nucleotides align to TRBD1. The CDR3 runs 13 residues. V shed 5 bases, J shed 4 bases, and the junction held 4 bases outside the gene matches. CDR1 MDHEN and CDR2 SYDVKM come from the germline V gene. The CDR3 loop reads CASSVTGATEAFF. In DNA, the CDR3 is TGTGCCAGCAGTGTCACAGGGGCCACTGAAGCTTTCTTT.

V usage is TRBV7-9 and J usage is TRBJ2-1; 9 bases align to TRBD2. With V trimmed by 3 bases and J by 7 bases, 4 bases remained unmatched. Germline lookup yields CDR1 SEHNR and CDR2 FQNEAQ (reference sequence). The CDR3 sequence is 14 residues long. The CDR3 bases are TGTGCCAGCAGCTTTAGCGGGAGTTTGAATGAGCAGTTCTTC. It is translated as CASSFSGSLNEQFF.

The V gene is TRBV7-9, the J gene TRBJ2-1, with a tentative D call TRBD2 (5 bases). Looked up from germline, CDR1 is SEHNR and CDR2 is FQNEAQ (reference sequence). The germline V and J ends were trimmed by 5 bases and 11 bases, with 13 bases remaining between them. The CDR3 is 12 residues long. The CDR3 loop is CASSALRGQQFF. The CDR3, as DNA: TGTGCCAGCAGCGCGTTACGGGGTCAGCAGTTCTTC.

J is TRBJ2-2 and V is TRBV7-9; possibly TRBD1 or TRBD2 for D (5 bases each). Trimming removed 5 bases at V and 6 bases at J, with 10 bases between. The germline gives CDR1 SEHNR, CDR2 FQNEAQ (reference sequence). The CDR3 runs to 13 residues. CDR3 nucleotide sequence: TGTGCCAGCAGCCGTGGGGGTGCCGGGGAGCTGTTTTTT. Translated: CASSRGGAGELFF.

The chain combines TRBV7-9 with TRBJ2-1; D unresolved. V was pared by 1 base and J by 4 bases, with 5 bases between. CDR3 length: 13 amino acids. Germline-derived CDR1 and CDR2 are SEHNR and FQNEAQ (reference sequence). As DNA, the CDR3 is TGTGCCAGCAGCTTAGTAACGTACAATGAGCAGTTCTTC. Translating gives CASSLVTYNEQFF.

This rearrangement joins TRBV6-5 to TRBJ2-2; TRBD1 matches 7 bases. J was trimmed by 4 bases and V by 10 bases; bases with no gene match: 6. CDR1 MNHEY and CDR2 SVGAGI come from the germline V gene. The CDR3 contains 13 residues. The CDR3 DNA is TGTGCCATTTGGGACAGTAGCACCGGGGAGCTGTTTTTT. Its protein is CAIWDSSTGELFF.

The J gene is TRBJ2-7, the V gene TRBV4-3, with TRBD1 identical over 8 bases. The CDR3 spans 13 residues. Germline assignment: CDR1 LGHNA and CDR2 YSLEER. The V segment lost 3 bases and the J segment 5 bases; nucleotides outside the gene matches: 3. DNA of the CDR3: TGCGCCAGCAGCCAGGACAGGGCAAACGAGCAGTACTTC. Amino acid sequence: CASSQDRANEQYF.

V usage is TRBV27 and J usage is TRBJ1-6; D possibly corresponds to TRBD1 (5 bases). The CDR3 extends over 14 amino acids. Germline V gives CDR1 MNHEY, CDR2 SMNVEV (reference sequence). V gave up 5 bases and J gave up 10 bases, with 15 bases separating them. CDR3 sequence: CASSPRGVGSPLHF. CDR3 in DNA: TGTGCCAGCAGTCCTCGGGGGGTAGGATCACCCCTCCACTTT.

This rearrangement joins TRBV7-9 to TRBJ2-7, with D possibly called TRBD1 or TRBD2 (5 bases each). V was trimmed by 7 bases and J by 5 bases, leaving 12 bases between them. CDR3 length: 12 residues. Germline V CDR1 and CDR2: SEHNR, FQNEAQ (reference sequence). CDR3 coding DNA: TGTGCCAGCACCCAGGGAGACGACGAGCAGTACTTC. Its protein is CASTQGDDEQYF.

The chain couples TRBV10-3 to TRBJ2-2, with 7 bases lining up with TRBD2. Germline V CDR1 and CDR2: ENHRY, SYGVKD. The CDR3 sequence is 14 residues long. The V gene end was trimmed by 2 bases and the J gene end by 5 bases; junction bases not matched to a gene: 2. The CDR3, as DNA: TGTGCCATCAGTGAGCCCGGGGGGACCGGGGAGCTGTTTTTT. Amino acid sequence: CAISEPGGTGELFF.

Points on this clone: Given a far larger clone just one base away, this is likely a sequencing read error. The chain employs TRBV9 and TRBJ1-5; 8 bases agree with TRBD1. Germline CDR1 SGDLS, CDR2 YYNGEE. The CDR3 consists of 15 residues. The DNA for the CDR3 is TGTGCCAGCAGCCAGACAGGGGATAGCAGTCAGCCCCAGCATTTT. Translated: CASSQTGDSSQPQHF.

In this sample, this clone turned up once. The chain combines TRBV6-4 with TRBJ1-1; D is perhaps TRBD1 (6 bases). CDR1 and CDR2 (germline): MRHNA, SNTAGT. The CDR3 covers 14 residues. Trimming pared 5 bases from V and 3 bases from J, leaving 13 bases between. The CDR3 loop is CASSKNRAHTEAFF. The CDR3 DNA reads as TGTGCCAGCAGTAAAAACAGGGCTCACACTGAAGCTTTCTTT.